This T cell receptor beta chain was documented in a study of technical replicates of blood from a handful of donors. This clone was observed once. Measured with immunoSEQ multiplex PCR; TCRdb has only the in-frame clones, and not every one. The sample consists of some 76,000 clones, roughly 94% of them appearing once. V lost 8 bases to trimming and J lost 0 bases; unmatched junction nucleotides: 16. The CDR3 has 18 amino acids. Germline CDR1 reads MDHEN; CDR2 reads SYDVKM. The source is a human donor in good health. The chain is built from TRBV28 and TRBJ1-5; 7 bases map to TRBD1. Sequenced material: T cells isolated from PBMCs. CDR3 region: CASGYPGQKIYSNQPQHF. CDR3 nucleotide sequence: TGTGCCAGCGGTTATCCGGGACAGAAAATCTATAGCAATCAGCCCCAGCATTTT.